This paragraph reports one T cell receptor (beta chain). This clone is assessed as large (0.1 to 1%). What antigen it recognizes has not been identified. The sample holds no much larger clone one base away, and base qualities are not on file. The record originates from a study of T cell repertoires in urothelial bladder cancer (dated by TCRdb to between 2018 and 2021). Study-wide context: Of the 12 resected lesions, three were clinical stage cT0, three were cTa, three were cT1 and three were cT2 or greater. TCR repertoire clonality in bladder tumors was compared with TCR repertoire clonality in benign bladder inflammation. A total of roughly 11 patients who had bladder lesions and were undergoing transurethral resection were prospectively identified. Approximately 11 resected bladder lesions were studied, comprising urothelial carcinoma (UC+) and benign (UC-) specimens. The research as a whole found: In carcinoma specimens, one T-cell clone made up as much as 17% of infiltrating lymphocytes, versus over 1.5% in benign specimens. Carcinoma specimens had a median tumor infiltrating lymphocyte percentage of 2%, while benign specimens had a median of around 13%. Urothelial carcinoma specimens had fewer T cells than benign specimens, with medians of 5,569 and 25,872.

At the junction V is shortened by 6 bases and J by 6 bases, with 12 bases in between. The CDR3 goes from the cysteine to the phenylalanine over 13 residues. Only the CDR3 DNA stays, 39 bases, in frame from base 1. Looking up the germline V gene yields CDR1 SGHTA and CDR2 FQGNSA. At transurethral resection, specimens of the bladder lesions were collected and then stored at -80C. DNA was extracted from bladder specimens collected at transurethral resection. The TCR beta chain CDR3 region was sequenced with the immunoSEQ assay. Processing in the source paper ran as follows. For each specimen, T-cell fraction, clonal dominance and maximum TCR clone frequency were calculated. This immuneACCESS table, as held by TCRdb, lists in-frame sequences with V and J called but not all clones. Of the missing ones, under half trace to an unresolved V gene in checked studies; the others have no known cause. The DNA was the basis for D and trimming; V, J and clone size are from that table. For this sample the table gives 2,000 to 2,500 clones, of which under 80% were detected only once. The ten largest clones add up to approximately 10% of the sample.

This TCR derives from a human donor with urothelial carcinoma. Sequencing used tumor-infiltrating cells from bladder cancer. Recombination joined TRBV7-2 with TRBJ2-1; the D call is tentative, TRBD1 or TRBD2, as each matches 6 bases. The sequenced DNA: TGTGCCAGCAGTGAGGGGGGTCCCAATGAGCAGTTCTTC. It is translated as CASSEGGPNEQFF.